This passage covers 3 T cell receptor beta chains from one sample sequenced in a study of shared clonotypes between healthy human individuals. Assay: immunoSEQ multiplex PCR; the TCRdb copy retains only in-frame clones and omits some. The table has 1.4 million to 1.5 million clones, roughly 96% seen once. Source material: naive CD4+ T cells sorted from blood. Subset noted: CD45RA+ positively selected. The receptor set was obtained from a man younger than 40 in good health.

To note about this clone: The same CDR3 is also encoded by other DNA sequences in this sample. This sequence joins TRBV15 and TRBJ1-4; D gene uncertain. The V end lost 0 bases, the J end lost 5 bases, and 4 bases lay between the germline ends. The CDR3 is 13 amino acids. Germline CDR1 reads LNHNV; CDR2 reads YYDKDF (reference sequence). DNA of the CDR3: TGTGCCACCAGCAGAGATGGCAATGAAAAACTGTTTTTT. It is translated as CATSRDGNEKLFF. The full variable domain, its missing parts supplied by reference TRBV15 and TRBJ1-4, is DAMVIQNPRYQVTQFGKPVTLSCSQTLNHNVMYWYQQKSSQAPKLLFHYYDKDFNNEADTPDNFQSRRPNTSFCFLDIRSPGLGDTAMYLCATSRDGNEKLFFGSGTQLSVL.

The V and J genes are TRBV6-6 and TRBJ2-7; a possible D gene is TRBD2 (6 bases). Germline CDR1 and CDR2: MNHNY and SVGAGI (reference sequence). This CDR3 region has 14 residues. Trimming took 1 base from V and 7 from J, leaving 14 bases between them. The CDR3 region is CASSYLGGASEQYF. CDR3 in DNA: TGTGCCAGCAGTTACTTGGGGGGAGCGTCTGAGCAGTACTTC.

J is TRBJ2-2 and V is TRBV5-1; D remains ambiguous. This CDR3 is 13 amino acids long. The germline CDR1 and CDR2 sequences are SGHRS and YFSETQ. The ends were cut back, 2 bases at V and 6 bases at J, with 8 bases in the middle. CDR3 coding DNA: TGCGCCAGCAGCTTTGCGTTCTCCGGGGAGCTGTTTTTT. As protein: CASSFAFSGELFF.